The 6 T cell receptor beta chains in this list originate from one sample, sequenced in a study of cytomegalovirus exposure and HLA in healthy donors. Primers for the PCR totalled 60 Vbeta and 13 Jbeta. Assay: immunoSEQ multiplex PCR; the TCRdb copy retains only in-frame clones and omits some. This sample has some 140,000 clones, with about 80% found just once. The sample was PBMCs. The receptor set was obtained from a male donor in good health and CMV-seropositive.

This rearrangement joins TRBV28 to TRBJ1-1; D might be TRBD1 (6 bases). V was cut by 7 bases and J by 6 bases, with 18 bases left in between. Germline V gene lookup returns CDR1 MDHEN and CDR2 SYDVKM. The CDR3 runs 14 residues. The CDR3 reads CASNPGGGQPEAFF. CDR3 coding DNA: TGTGCCAGCAACCCCGGGGGGGGGCAACCTGAAGCTTTCTTT.

The chain links TRBV6-4 to TRBJ1-5; D is possibly TRBD1 (5 bases). Germline V gene lookup returns CDR1 MRHNA and CDR2 SNTAGT. This CDR3 is 17 amino acids long. V was shortened by 3 bases and J by 0 bases, with 15 bases between the two germline ends. The CDR3 DNA sequence: TGTGCCAGCAGTGAGTGGGGCAGGATCCATAGCAATCAGCCCCAGCATTTT. Amino acid sequence: CASSEWGRIHSNQPQHF.

A single count supports this clone. The chain has TRBV7-6 and TRBJ2-5; 12 positions agree with TRBD2. CDR1 is SGHVS and CDR2 is FNYEAQ in the germline V gene. CDR3 size: 15 residues. Unmatched junction bases numbered 5, after V lost 5 bases and J lost 4 bases. In DNA, the CDR3 is TGTGCCAGCAGCGCCGGACTAGCGGGGAGAGAGACCCAGTACTTC. This gives the protein CASSAGLAGRETQYF.

The V call is TRBV10-3, the J call TRBJ1-2; 7 nucleotides match TRBD1. Germline CDR1 is ENHRY and CDR2 is SYGVKD. This CDR3 contains 15 residues. Trimming cost V 0 bases and J 0 bases; bases outside gene matches: 1. The CDR3 nucleotides read TGTGCCATCAGTGAGTCGCAGGGGGCTAACTATGGCTACACCTTC. Encoded protein: CAISESQGANYGYTF.

V and J are TRBV19 and TRBJ1-5; unclear D gene. The germline V gene has CDR1 LNHDA and CDR2 SQIVND (reference sequence). V lost 3 bases, J lost 0 bases, and 9 bases lay in between. There are 15 residues in the CDR3. The CDR3 DNA is TGTGCCAGTAGTATTCAGAAACATAGCAATCAGCCCCAGCATTTT. The encoded protein is CASSIQKHSNQPQHF.

V and J are TRBV6-5 and TRBJ1-1; D may be TRBD1 (5 bases). V was shortened by 2 bases and J by 0 bases, with 13 bases between the two germline ends. The CDR3 has 16 residues. Germline V CDR1 and CDR2: MNHEY, SVGAGI. The CDR3: CASSYIGEGLNTEAFF. CDR3 nucleotide sequence: TGTGCCAGCAGTTACATAGGGGAGGGTTTGAACACTGAAGCTTTCTTT.